Presented here are 23 T cell receptor beta chains from one specimen sequenced in a study of blood T cell repertoires in COVID-19. TCRdb's table, derived via immunoSEQ multiplex PCR, lists solely in-frame clones and lacks some. The sample gives about 75,000 clones, 85% to 90% of which show up once; roughly 19% is in the top ten. The specimen was peripheral blood. The receptors shown here come from a human donor in a cohort sampled during active COVID-19.

In DNA, the CDR3 is TGTGCCAGCTGCCGGGACAGGGTTAGCAATCAGCCCCAGCATTTT. Amino acid sequence: CASCRDRVSNQPQHF. This chain joins TRBV6-5 and TRBJ1-5; 9 bases align to TRBD1. Germline loops: CDR1 MNHEY, CDR2 SVGAGI. The CDR3 length is 15 residues. V gave up 8 bases and J gave up 0 bases; unmatched junction bases: 5.

This chain connects TRBV4-1 to TRBJ2-1, with 11 positions matching TRBD2. Per the germline V gene, CDR1 is MGHRA and CDR2 is YSYEKL. The CDR3 is 16 amino acids. Trimming cost V 3 bases and J 2 bases; bases outside gene matches: 3. CDR3 loop: CASSHLLAGAYNEQFF. The CDR3 DNA is TGCGCCAGCAGCCACCTACTAGCGGGGGCCTACAATGAGCAGTTCTTC.

This rearrangement joins TRBV5-8 to TRBJ1-6, with TRBD1 matching 12 bases. Germline lookup yields CDR1 SGHTS and CDR2 YDEGEE. V trimming: 3 bases; J trimming: 3 bases; junction bases outside the gene matches: 4. The CDR3 runs to 17 residues. The CDR3 DNA is TGTGCCAGCAGCTCGGGACAGGGGGCCATCTATAATTCACCCCTCCACTTT. Encoded protein: CASSSGQGAIYNSPLHF.

The CDR3 loop is CASTETPLAYNEQFF. The CDR3 DNA reads TGTGCCAGCACCGAAACCCCTCTAGCTTACAATGAGCAGTTCTTC. This rearrangement joins TRBV2 to TRBJ2-1, with a possible D match to TRBD2 (5 bases). The CDR3 sequence is 15 residues long. CDR1 is SNHLY and CDR2 is FYNNEI in the germline V gene. With 7 bases removed from V and 4 bases from J, the gap between germline ends came to 17 bases.

V usage is TRBV18 and J usage is TRBJ2-5; TRBD2 is a possible D gene (6 bases). The ends were cut back, 3 bases at V and 5 bases at J, with 19 bases in the middle. There are 16 residues in the CDR3. Looked up from germline, CDR1 is KGHSH and CDR2 is LQKENI. CDR3 sequence reads: CASSPRKIGLIETQYF. In DNA, the CDR3 is TGTGCCAGCTCACCGAGGAAGATCGGACTAATTGAGACCCAGTACTTC.

This clone was counted a single time. The gene calls are TRBV5-1 and TRBJ2-5; 13 bases match TRBD2. This CDR3 is 17 amino acids long. Germline assignment: CDR1 SGHRS and CDR2 YFSETQ. Losses at the gene ends were 4 bases for V and 5 bases for J; bases not matched to a gene: 11. CDR3 sequence reads: CASSLRTSGSLGETQYF. The CDR3, as DNA: TGCGCCAGCAGCCTACGGACTAGCGGGAGTTTGGGGGAGACCCAGTACTTC.

V usage is TRBV27 and J usage is TRBJ2-7, with 8 positions matching TRBD2. The germline V gene has CDR1 MNHEY and CDR2 SMNVEV (reference sequence). The CDR3 sequence is 14 residues long. The V and J ends lost 7 bases and 0 bases, in that order; junction bases with no gene match: 5. CDR3 residues: CASKERGTSYEQYF. For the CDR3, the DNA is TGTGCCAGCAAAGAGCGGGGGACCTCCTACGAGCAGTACTTC.

The chain carries TRBV10-2 and TRBJ2-7; D unclear. Germline-derived CDR1 and CDR2 are WSHSY and SAAADI. Trimming stripped 5 bases from V and 3 bases from J, with 8 bases between. This CDR3 is 12 amino acids long. The CDR3 region is CASSSSGYEQYF. The CDR3, as DNA: TGCGCCAGCAGTTCCTCCGGCTACGAGCAGTACTTC.

CDR3 protein: CASSIKQGGDTQYF. Written as DNA, the CDR3 is TGTGCCAGTAGTATAAAGCAGGGGGGAGATACGCAGTATTTT. V and J are TRBV19 and TRBJ2-3; D is possibly TRBD1 (7 bases). CDR1 is LNHDA, CDR2 SQIVND, per germline (reference sequence). This CDR3 is 14 amino acids long. Trimming pared 2 bases from V and 5 bases from J, leaving 11 bases between.

The V gene is TRBV7-7, the J gene TRBJ2-5; 16 bases map to TRBD2. This CDR3 contains 18 residues. J gave up 7 bases and V 5 bases, and 13 bases lay outside the gene matches. Germline V gene lookup returns CDR1 SSHAT and CDR2 FNYEAQ (reference sequence). In nucleotides, the CDR3 is TGTGCCAGCAGCCCGAACCCGGGACTAGCGGGAGGGATCGGGACCCAGTACTTC. This translates into CASSPNPGLAGGIGTQYF.

The J gene is TRBJ1-1, the V gene TRBV2; TRBD1 aligns across 10 bases. The CDR3 length is 14 residues. Looked up from germline, CDR1 is SNHLY and CDR2 is FYNNEI. Losses at the gene ends were 5 bases for V and 8 bases for J; bases not matched to a gene: 8. CDR3 amino acids: CASSKDRGGVEAFF. The CDR3 nucleotides read TGTGCCAGCAGTAAGGACAGGGGGGGCGTGGAAGCTTTCTTT.

This sequence joins TRBV9 and TRBJ2-7, with 11 bases fitting TRBD2. The junction had 12 bases not matched to a gene; V was cut back by 7 bases and J by 6 bases. The CDR3 is made up of 15 amino acids. Germline assignment: CDR1 SGDLS and CDR2 YYNGEE. CDR3: CASSRSVAGGGEQYF. DNA for the CDR3: TGTGCCAGCTCTCGTTCTGTAGCGGGAGGGGGCGAGCAGTACTTC.

The V gene is TRBV11-2, the J gene TRBJ2-4; D remains unclear. Trimming shortened V by 3 bases and J by 4 bases, and 10 bases separated the two germline ends. Germline V gives CDR1 SGHAT, CDR2 FQNNGV. This CDR3 has 14 residues. This CDR3 reads CASSFLDSKNIQYF. The CDR3 coding sequence is TGTGCCAGCAGCTTTCTCGACTCTAAAAACATTCAGTACTTC.

In this sample, this clone turned up once. This sequence joins TRBV28 and TRBJ2-4; the match to TRBD1 covers 10 bases. Germline lookup yields CDR1 MDHEN and CDR2 SYDVKM. The CDR3 is made up of 17 amino acids. Trimming took 6 bases from V and 1 from J; bases not matched to a gene: 9. The CDR3 is CASRPSGTGEAKNIQYF. The DNA of the CDR3 is TGTGCCAGCAGGCCATCCGGGACAGGGGAGGCCAAAAACATTCAGTACTTC. Based on the CDR3 plus reference TRBV28 and TRBJ2-4, the full variable domain is DVKVTQSSRYLVKRTGEKVFLECVQDMDHENMFWYRQDPGLGLRLIYFSYDVKMKEKGDIPEGYSVSREKKERFSLILESASTNQTSMYLCASRPSGTGEAKNIQYFGAGTRLSVL.

The chain uses TRBV3-1 (or the pseudogene TRBV3-2) and TRBJ1-6, with 7 bases identical to TRBD1. There are 14 residues in the CDR3. V shed 1 base and J 7 bases; nucleotides not matched to a gene: 1. The germline CDR1 and CDR2 sequences are LGHDT and YNNKEL (reference sequence). The CDR3 protein is CASSQGRGNSPLHF. CDR3 in DNA: TGTGCCAGCAGCCAAGGCAGGGGGAATTCACCCCTCCACTTT.

The genes are TRBV12-3 or TRBV12-4 and TRBJ2-3; D is ambiguous. Deletions cut 5 bases from V and 11 bases from J, with 8 bases between. This CDR3 region has 10 residues. The CDR3 coding sequence is TGTGCCAGCAGTCCTTTTATGCAGTATTTT. This gives the protein CASSPFMQYF.

Only a few counts were recorded for this clone. V is TRBV18 and J is TRBJ1-1; 7 nucleotides line up with TRBD1. The CDR3 sequence is 16 residues long. V dropped 1 base and J dropped 1; count of bases not matched to a gene: 6. CDR1 is KGHSH, CDR2 LQKENI, per germline. CDR3 DNA sequence: TGTGCCAGCTCACCACTTTTACAGGGGCGGAACACTGAAGCTTTCTTT. The encoded protein is CASSPLLQGRNTEAFF.

V usage is TRBV2 and J usage is TRBJ2-7, with TRBD1 matching 7 bases. The ends lost 6 bases at V and 7 bases at J; junction bases unmatched: 9. This CDR3 has 13 residues. Germline values: CDR1 SNHLY, CDR2 FYNNEI. The CDR3 DNA is TGTGCCAGCAGCCTAGACAGGGTCGGGGAGCAGTACTTC. Protein: CASSLDRVGEQYF.

The V gene is TRBV25-1, the J gene TRBJ2-2; D not resolved. The CDR3 consists of 14 residues. V gave up 4 bases and J gave up 5 bases, with 11 bases separating them. Germline V gives CDR1 MGHDK, CDR2 SYGVNS. CDR3 residues: CASSVFPNTGELFF. CDR3 in DNA: TGTGCCAGCAGTGTTTTTCCTAATACCGGGGAGCTGTTTTTT.

V usage is TRBV27 and J usage is TRBJ2-3; 9 bases fit TRBD2. After removal of 2 bases from V and 0 bases from J, the junction contained 3 bases not matched to a gene. This CDR3 has 16 amino acids. CDR1 is MNHEY, CDR2 SMNVEV, per germline (reference sequence). The CDR3 protein is CASSLEGLASTDTQYF. As DNA, the CDR3 is TGTGCCAGCAGTTTAGAGGGACTAGCAAGCACAGATACGCAGTATTTT.

The chain links TRBV18 to TRBJ1-5; D is unclear. This CDR3 is built from 13 residues. Trimming took 3 bases from V and 3 from J, leaving 6 bases between them. The germline gives CDR1 KGHSH, CDR2 LQKENI. CDR3 sequence (DNA): TGTGCCAGCTCACCCGGGATCAATCAGCCCCAGCATTTT. Protein sequence: CASSPGINQPQHF. Full variable domain (rest looked up from reference TRBV18 and TRBJ1-5): NAGVMQNPRHLVRRRGQEARLRCSPMKGHSHVYWYRQLPEEGLKFMVYLQKENIIDESGMPKERFSAEFPKEGPSILRIQQVVRGDSAAYFCASSPGINQPQHFGDGTRLSIL.

The chain joins TRBV7-2 to TRBJ1-1; D gene uncertain. CDR3 size: 13 residues. Germline CDR1 SGHTA, CDR2 FQGNSA. V was shortened by 5 bases and J by 8 bases, with 15 bases between the two germline ends. The CDR3 nucleotides read TGTGCCAGCAGCCGGCGTGACACCTTAGAAGCTTTCTTT. Translation: CASSRRDTLEAFF.

This rearrangement joins TRBV10-1 to TRBJ2-7; 9 nucleotides match TRBD2. Germline CDR1 WNHNN, CDR2 SYGVQD (reference sequence). CDR3 length: 13 residues. The V segment lost 2 bases and the J segment 6 bases; nucleotides outside the gene matches: 2. CDR3 amino acids: CASSEGTSREQYF. DNA for the CDR3: TGCGCCAGCAGTGAGGGGACTAGCCGCGAGCAGTACTTC.